Listed here are 5 T cell receptor beta chains from one sample, sequenced in a study of blood T cell repertoires in COVID-19. Using immunoSEQ multiplex PCR, the repertoire was profiled, and TCRdb retains in-frame clones only, with some absent. Among approximately 670,000 clones listed, around 90% were seen once. The sample comprised peripheral blood. These receptors were collected from a woman younger than 35 with acute or convalescent COVID-19.

A single count supports this clone. The gene calls are TRBV5-6 and TRBJ1-1; the match to TRBD1 covers 8 bases. CDR1 SGHDT and CDR2 YYEEEE come from the germline V gene. CDR3 length equals 16 residues. With V trimmed by 3 bases and J by 0 bases, 7 bases remained unmatched. This chain's CDR3 is CASSWGTGLMNTEAFF. The DNA of the CDR3 is TGTGCCAGCAGCTGGGGGACAGGTCTCATGAACACTGAAGCTTTCTTT.

This clone came up once. CDR3 coding DNA: TGTGCCACAGGATTCGAACAGACCGATTACAATGAGCAGTTCTTC. Encoded protein: CATGFEQTDYNEQFF. The chain employs TRBV10-3 and TRBJ2-1; D is ambiguous. From germline, CDR1 is ENHRY and CDR2 SYGVKD. V lost 10 bases and J lost 4, with 20 bases in between. The CDR3 totals 15 residues.

The genes are TRBV7-2 and TRBJ1-5; 7 bases are a match to TRBD1. The CDR3 is 14 amino acids. V lost 3 bases to trimming and J lost 4 bases; unmatched junction nucleotides: 3. Germline CDR1 and CDR2: SGHTA and FQGNSA. The DNA of the CDR3 is TGTGCCAGCAGCTTTGGGACAGTAAATCAGCCCCAGCATTTT. It encodes CASSFGTVNQPQHF.

J is TRBJ2-7 and V is TRBV5-1; 7 positions match TRBD1. Germline loops: CDR1 SGHRS, CDR2 YFSETQ. The CDR3 totals 18 residues. V was pared by 2 bases and J by 0 bases, with 14 bases of the junction left unmatched. The CDR3 bases are TGCGCCAGCAGCTTTGGGGGATTCAGGGGGTCCTCCTCCTACGAGCAGTACTTC. Protein product: CASSFGGFRGSSSYEQYF.

In this sample, this clone turned up once. J is TRBJ1-3 and V is TRBV6-5; no firm D call. The V end lost 6 bases, the J end lost 4 bases, and 7 bases lay between the germline ends. This CDR3 contains 12 residues. The germline V gene has CDR1 MNHEY and CDR2 SVGAGI. The CDR3 DNA follows: TGTGCCAGCAGCGCGGGGGGAAACACCATATATTTT. Translated: CASSAGGNTIYF.